This T cell receptor beta chain was sequenced in a study of early T cells in non-severe SARS-CoV-2 infection. Study-level background: Chains were unpaired, as sequencing was done on bulk RNA from unsorted whole blood.

General study findings and limits: The VDJdb matching leaned toward anti-spike CD8 responses and overlooked private and CD4 specificities.

This clonotype was detected only a few times. Its antigen is not known. Deletions cut 4 bases from V and 5 bases from J, with 6 bases between. This CDR3 contains 11 residues. Germline V gives CDR1 SQVTM, CDR2 ANQGSEA. In the library, individual cDNA molecules carried attached unique molecular identifiers. TCRdb passed the 5' RACE reads through MiXCR, listing each CDR3 protein once. The table includes 30,000 to 40,000 distinct CDR3 sequences, 5% detected once. The specimen was whole blood. The receptor was derived from an adult who was a healthcare worker with PCR-confirmed SARS-CoV-2 infection or an uninfected control (not recorded which). The rearrangement uses TRBV29-1 and TRBJ2-1; no clear D. The CDR3 sequence is CSVGANNEQFF. The CDR3 nucleotides read TGCAGCGTTGGAGCGAACAATGAGCAGTTCTTC.